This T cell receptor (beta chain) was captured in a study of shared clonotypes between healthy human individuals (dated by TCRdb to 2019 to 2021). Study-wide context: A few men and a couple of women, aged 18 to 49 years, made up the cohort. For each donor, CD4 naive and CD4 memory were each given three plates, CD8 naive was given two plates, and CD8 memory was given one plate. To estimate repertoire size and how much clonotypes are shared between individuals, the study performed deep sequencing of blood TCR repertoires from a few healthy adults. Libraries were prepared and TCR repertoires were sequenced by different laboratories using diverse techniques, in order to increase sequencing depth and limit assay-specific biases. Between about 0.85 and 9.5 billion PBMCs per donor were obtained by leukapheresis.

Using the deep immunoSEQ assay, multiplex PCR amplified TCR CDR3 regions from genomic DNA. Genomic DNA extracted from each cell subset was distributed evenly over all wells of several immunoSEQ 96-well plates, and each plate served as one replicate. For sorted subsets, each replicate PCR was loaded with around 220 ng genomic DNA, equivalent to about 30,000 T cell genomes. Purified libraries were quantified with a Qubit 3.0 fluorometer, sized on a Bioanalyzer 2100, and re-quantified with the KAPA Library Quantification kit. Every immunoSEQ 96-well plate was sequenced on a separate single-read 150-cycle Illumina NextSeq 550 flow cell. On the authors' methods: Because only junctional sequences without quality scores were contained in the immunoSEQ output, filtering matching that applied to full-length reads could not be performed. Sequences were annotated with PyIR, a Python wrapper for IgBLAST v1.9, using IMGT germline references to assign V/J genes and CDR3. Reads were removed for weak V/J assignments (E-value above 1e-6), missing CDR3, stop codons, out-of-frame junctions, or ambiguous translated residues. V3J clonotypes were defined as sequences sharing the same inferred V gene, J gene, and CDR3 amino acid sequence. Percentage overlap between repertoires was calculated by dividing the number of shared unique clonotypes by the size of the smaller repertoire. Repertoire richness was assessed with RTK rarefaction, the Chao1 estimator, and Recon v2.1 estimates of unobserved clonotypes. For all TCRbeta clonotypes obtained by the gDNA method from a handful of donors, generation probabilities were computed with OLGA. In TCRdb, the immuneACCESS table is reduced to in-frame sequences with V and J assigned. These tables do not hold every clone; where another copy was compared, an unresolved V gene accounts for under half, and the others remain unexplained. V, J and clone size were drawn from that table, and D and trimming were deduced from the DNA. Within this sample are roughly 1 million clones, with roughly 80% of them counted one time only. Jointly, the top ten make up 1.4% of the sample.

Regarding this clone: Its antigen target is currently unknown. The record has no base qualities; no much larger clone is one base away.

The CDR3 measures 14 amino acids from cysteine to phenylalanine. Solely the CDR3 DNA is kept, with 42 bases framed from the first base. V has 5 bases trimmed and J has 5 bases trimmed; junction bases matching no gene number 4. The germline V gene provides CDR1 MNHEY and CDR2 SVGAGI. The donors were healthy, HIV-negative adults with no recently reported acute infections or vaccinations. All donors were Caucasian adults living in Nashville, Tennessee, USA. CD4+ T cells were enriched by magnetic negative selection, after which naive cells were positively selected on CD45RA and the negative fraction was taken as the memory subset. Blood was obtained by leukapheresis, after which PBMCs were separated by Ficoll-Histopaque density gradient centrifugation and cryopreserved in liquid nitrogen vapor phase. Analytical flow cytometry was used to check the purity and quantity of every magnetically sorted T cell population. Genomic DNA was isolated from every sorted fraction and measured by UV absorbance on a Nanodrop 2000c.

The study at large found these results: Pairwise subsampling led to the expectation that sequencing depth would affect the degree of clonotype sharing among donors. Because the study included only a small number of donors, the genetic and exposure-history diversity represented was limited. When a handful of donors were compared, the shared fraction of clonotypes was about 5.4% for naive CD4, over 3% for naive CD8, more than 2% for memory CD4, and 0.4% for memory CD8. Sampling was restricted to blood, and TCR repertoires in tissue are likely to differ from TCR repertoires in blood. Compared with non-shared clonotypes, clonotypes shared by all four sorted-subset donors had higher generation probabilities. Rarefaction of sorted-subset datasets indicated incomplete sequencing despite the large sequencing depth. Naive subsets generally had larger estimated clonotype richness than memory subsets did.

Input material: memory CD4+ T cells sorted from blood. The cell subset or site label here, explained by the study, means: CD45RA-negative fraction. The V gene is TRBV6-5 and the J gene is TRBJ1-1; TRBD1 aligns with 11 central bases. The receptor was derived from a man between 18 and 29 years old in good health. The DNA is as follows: TGTGCCAGCAGTGCCGGGACAGGGGGGACTGAAGCTTTCTTT. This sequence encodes CASSAGTGGTEAFF.